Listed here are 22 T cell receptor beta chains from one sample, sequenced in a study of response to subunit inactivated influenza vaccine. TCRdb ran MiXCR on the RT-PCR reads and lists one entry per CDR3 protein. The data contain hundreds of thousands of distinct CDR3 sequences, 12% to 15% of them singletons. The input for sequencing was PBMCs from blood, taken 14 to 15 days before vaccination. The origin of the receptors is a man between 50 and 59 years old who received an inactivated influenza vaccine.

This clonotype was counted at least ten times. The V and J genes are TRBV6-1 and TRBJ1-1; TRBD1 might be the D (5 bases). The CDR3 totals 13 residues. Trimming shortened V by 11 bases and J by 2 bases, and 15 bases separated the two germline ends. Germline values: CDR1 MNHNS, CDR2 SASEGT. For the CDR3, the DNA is TGTGCCGTGGCAAGCAGGGTAAACACTGAAGCTTTCTTT. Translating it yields CAVASRVNTEAFF.

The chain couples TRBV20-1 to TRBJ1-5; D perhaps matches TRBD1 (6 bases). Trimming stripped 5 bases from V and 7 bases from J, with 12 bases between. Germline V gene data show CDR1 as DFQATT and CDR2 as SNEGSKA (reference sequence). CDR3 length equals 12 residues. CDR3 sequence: CSAWGGAQPQHF. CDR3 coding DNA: TGCAGTGCTTGGGGGGGGGCGCAGCCCCAGCATTTT.

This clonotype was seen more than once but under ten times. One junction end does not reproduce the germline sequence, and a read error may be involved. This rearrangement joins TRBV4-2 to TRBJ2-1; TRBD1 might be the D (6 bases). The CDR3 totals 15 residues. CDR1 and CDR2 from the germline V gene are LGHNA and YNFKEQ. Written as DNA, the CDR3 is TGTTCCAGCAGCCAATCAGGGGCCAGAAACAATGAGCAGTTCTTC. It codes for CSSSQSGARNNEQFF.

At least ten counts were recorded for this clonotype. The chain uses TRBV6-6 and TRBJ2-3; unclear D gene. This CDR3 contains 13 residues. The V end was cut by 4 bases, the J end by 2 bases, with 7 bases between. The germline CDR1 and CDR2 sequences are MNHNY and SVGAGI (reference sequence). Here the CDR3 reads CASSSPPTDTQYF. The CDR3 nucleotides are TGTGCCAGCAGTTCCCCTCCCACAGATACGCAGTATTTT.

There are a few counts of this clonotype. CDR3 coding DNA: TGTGCCAGTCACTCTTCGTCGGGGCCCGGGGAGCTGTTTTTT. Its protein is CASHSSSGPGELFF. V is TRBV28 and J is TRBJ2-2; the D gene could be TRBD1 or TRBD2 (5 bases each). V gave up 9 bases and J gave up 6 bases, with 17 bases separating them. The CDR3 is made up of 14 amino acids. CDR1 is MDHEN and CDR2 is SYDVKM in the germline V gene.

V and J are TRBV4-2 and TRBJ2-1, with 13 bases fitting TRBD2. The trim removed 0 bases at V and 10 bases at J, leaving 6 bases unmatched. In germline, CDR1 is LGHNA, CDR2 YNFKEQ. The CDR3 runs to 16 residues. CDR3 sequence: CASSQELTSGGVEQFF. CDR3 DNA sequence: TGTGCCAGCAGCCAAGAATTAACTAGCGGGGGGGTAGAGCAGTTCTTC.

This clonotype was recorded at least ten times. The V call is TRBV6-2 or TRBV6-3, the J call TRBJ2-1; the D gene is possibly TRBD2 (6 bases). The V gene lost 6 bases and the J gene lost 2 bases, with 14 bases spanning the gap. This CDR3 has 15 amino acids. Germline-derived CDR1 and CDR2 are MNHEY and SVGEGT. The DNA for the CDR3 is TGTGCCAGCAGCAGAGCGGGTGGGACCTACAATGAGCAGTTCTTC. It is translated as CASSRAGGTYNEQFF.

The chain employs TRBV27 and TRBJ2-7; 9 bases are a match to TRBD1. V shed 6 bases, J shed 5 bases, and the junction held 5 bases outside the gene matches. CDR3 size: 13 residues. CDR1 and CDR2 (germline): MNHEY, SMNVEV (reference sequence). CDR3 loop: CASRRTGANEQYF. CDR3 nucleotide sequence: TGTGCCAGCAGGAGGACAGGGGCCAACGAGCAGTACTTC.

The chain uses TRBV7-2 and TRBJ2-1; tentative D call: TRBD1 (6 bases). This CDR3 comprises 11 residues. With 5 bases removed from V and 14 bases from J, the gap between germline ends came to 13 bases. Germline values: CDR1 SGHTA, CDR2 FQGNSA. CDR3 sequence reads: CASSPGQAEFF. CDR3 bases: TGTGCCAGCAGCCCGGGACAAGCGGAGTTCTTC.

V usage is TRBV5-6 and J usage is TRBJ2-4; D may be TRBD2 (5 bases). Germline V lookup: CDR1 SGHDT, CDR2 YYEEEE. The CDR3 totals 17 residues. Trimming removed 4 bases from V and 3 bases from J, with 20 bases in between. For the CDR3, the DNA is TGTGCCAGCAGCCTTAGTGCCCTCCGGGGTAGCAAAAACATTCAGTACTTC. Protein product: CASSLSALRGSKNIQYF.

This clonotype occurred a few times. The DNA for the CDR3 is TGTGCCAGCAACGGAGGGGGCGTTCTTGAAAAACTGTTTTTT. Its translation is CASNGGGVLEKLFF. V and J are TRBV9 and TRBJ1-4, with 7 bases aligning to TRBD1. This CDR3 has 14 amino acids. Germline values: CDR1 SGDLS, CDR2 YYNGEE. The trim removed 6 bases at V and 7 bases at J, leaving 9 bases unmatched.

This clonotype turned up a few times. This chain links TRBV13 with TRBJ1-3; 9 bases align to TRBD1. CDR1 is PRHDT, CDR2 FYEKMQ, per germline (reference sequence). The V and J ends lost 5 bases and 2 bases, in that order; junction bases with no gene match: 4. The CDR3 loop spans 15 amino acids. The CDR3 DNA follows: TGTGCCAGCAGCCGCGGGACAGGGACTGGAAACACCATATATTTT. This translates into CASSRGTGTGNTIYF.

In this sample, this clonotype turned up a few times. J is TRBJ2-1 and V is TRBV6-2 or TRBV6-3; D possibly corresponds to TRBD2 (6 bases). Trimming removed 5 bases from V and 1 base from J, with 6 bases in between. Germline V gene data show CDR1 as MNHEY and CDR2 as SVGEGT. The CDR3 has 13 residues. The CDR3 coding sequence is TGTGCCAGCAGTCGGGAGTCCTACAATGAGCAGTTCTTC. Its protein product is CASSRESYNEQFF.

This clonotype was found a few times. CDR3 sequence reads: CASSLALGGTEAFF. CDR3 nucleotide sequence: TGTGCCAGCAGCTTGGCCCTAGGGGGCACTGAAGCTTTCTTT. This chain links TRBV5-5 with TRBJ1-1; tentatively, D is TRBD1 (6 bases). V lost 0 bases and J 4 bases, leaving 10 bases between the germline ends. In germline, CDR1 is SGHKS, CDR2 YYEKEE (reference sequence). The CDR3 is 14 amino acids. Full variable domain (rest looked up from reference TRBV5-5 and TRBJ1-1): DAGVTQSPTHLIKTRGQQVTLRCSPISGHKSVSWYQQVLGQGPQFIFQYYEKEERGRGNFPDRFSARQFPNYSSELNVNALLLGDSALYLCASSLALGGTEAFFGQGTRLTVV.

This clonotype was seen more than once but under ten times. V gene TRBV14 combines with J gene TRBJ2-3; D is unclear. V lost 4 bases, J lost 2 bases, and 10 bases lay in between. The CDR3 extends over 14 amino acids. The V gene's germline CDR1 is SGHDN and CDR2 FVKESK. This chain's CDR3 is CASSRFLVTDTQYF. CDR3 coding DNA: TGTGCCAGCAGCCGATTTCTCGTCACAGATACGCAGTATTTT. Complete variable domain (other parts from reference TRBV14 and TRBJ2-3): EAGVTQFPSHSVIEKGQTVTLRCDPISGHDNLYWYRRVMGKEIKFLLHFVKESKQDESGMPNNRFLAERTGGTYSTLKVQPAELEDSGVYFCASSRFLVTDTQYFGPGTRLTVL.

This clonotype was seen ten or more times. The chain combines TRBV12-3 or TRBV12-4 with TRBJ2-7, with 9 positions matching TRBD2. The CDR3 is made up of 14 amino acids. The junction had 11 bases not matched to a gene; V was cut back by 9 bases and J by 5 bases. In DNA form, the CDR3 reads TGTGCCAGTGGTCGTCTTGGGACTAGCCACGAGCAGTACTTC. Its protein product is CASGRLGTSHEQYF.

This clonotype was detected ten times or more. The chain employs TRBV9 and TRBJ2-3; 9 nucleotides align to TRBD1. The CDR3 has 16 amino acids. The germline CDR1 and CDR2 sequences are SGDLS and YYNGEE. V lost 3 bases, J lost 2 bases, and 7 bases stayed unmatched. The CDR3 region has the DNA TGTGCCAGCAGCGCGACCGGGACAGGGTCCACAGATACGCAGTATTTT. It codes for CASSATGTGSTDTQYF.

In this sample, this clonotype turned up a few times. CDR3 sequence: CASSIQTSAVGYF. CDR3 in DNA: TGTGCCAGCAGCATACAAACTAGCGCCGTGGGGTACTTC. The gene calls are TRBV11-2 and TRBJ2-7, with 7 bases fitting TRBD2. The CDR3 has 13 residues. Germline V lookup: CDR1 SGHAT, CDR2 FQNNGV. Germline trimming cut 5 bases from V and 12 bases from J; bases unmatched to any gene: 13.

CDR3 loop: CASSHSGTEGPEQYF. The CDR3 DNA reads TGTGCCAGCAGCCACTCCGGGACAGAGGGCCCCGAGCAGTACTTC. The J gene is TRBJ2-7, the V gene TRBV28, with TRBD1 matching 7 bases. Trimming cost V 6 bases and J 6 bases; bases outside gene matches: 14. Germline values: CDR1 MDHEN, CDR2 SYDVKM. The length of the CDR3 is 15 residues.

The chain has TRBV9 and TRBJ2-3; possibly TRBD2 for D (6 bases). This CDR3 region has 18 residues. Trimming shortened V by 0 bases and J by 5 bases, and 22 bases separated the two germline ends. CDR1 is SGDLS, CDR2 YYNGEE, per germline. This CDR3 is CASSVEGTGGGPRDTQYF. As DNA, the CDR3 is TGTGCCAGCAGCGTAGAGGGAACTGGGGGAGGCCCGCGAGATACGCAGTATTTT.

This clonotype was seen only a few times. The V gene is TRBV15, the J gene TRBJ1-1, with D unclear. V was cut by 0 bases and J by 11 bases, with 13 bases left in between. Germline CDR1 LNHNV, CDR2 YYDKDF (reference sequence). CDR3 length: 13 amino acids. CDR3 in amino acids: CATSRDTLKEAFF. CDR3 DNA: TGTGCCACCAGCAGAGATACCCTGAAAGAGGCTTTCTTT. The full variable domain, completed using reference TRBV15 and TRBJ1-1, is DAMVIQNPRYQVTQFGKPVTLSCSQTLNHNVMYWYQQKSSQAPKLLFHYYDKDFNNEADTPDNFQSRRPNTSFCFLDIRSPGLGDTAMYLCATSRDTLKEAFFGQGTRLTVV.

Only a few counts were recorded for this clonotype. The DNA for the CDR3 is TGCGCCAGCGCCCAAGGGACTGGTCCCTACGAGCAGTACTTC. It translates to CASAQGTGPYEQYF. V usage is TRBV5-1 and J usage is TRBJ2-7; D is perhaps TRBD2 (6 bases). Trimming removed 7 bases at V and 2 bases at J, with 16 bases between. The CDR3 is 14 residues long. Germline V lookup: CDR1 SGHRS, CDR2 YFSETQ.